Reported below is one T cell receptor (beta chain). Antigen specificity is unknown. This sample is part of a study of blood T cells in healthy people across ages. General observations from the study: With age, beta diversity per million T cells declined roughly linearly, significantly by 35 to 40.

Samples each had at least 5 micrograms of total RNA extracted. Trimming removed 5 bases at V and 8 bases at J, with 15 bases between. CDR3 length equals 13 residues. It was with a sample-barcoded 5' primer and a J-beta primer mix that a second PCR of roughly 6 to 12 cycles was run. Each cDNA molecule was tagged by a template-switch adaptor with 12 random nucleotides. TCRdb itself ran the 5' RACE reads through MiXCR, one entry per CDR3 protein. The sample holds about 1.4 million distinct CDR3 sequences, 59% seen once. The rearrangement uses TRBV12-3 or TRBV12-4 and TRBJ1-2; D gene uncertain. Sequenced input: blood. This receptor was taken from a man between 18 and 29 years old in good health. The CDR3 region is CASSRRSQGGYTF. CDR3 DNA: TGTGCCAGCAGTAGAAGGTCACAAGGGGGCTACACCTTC.